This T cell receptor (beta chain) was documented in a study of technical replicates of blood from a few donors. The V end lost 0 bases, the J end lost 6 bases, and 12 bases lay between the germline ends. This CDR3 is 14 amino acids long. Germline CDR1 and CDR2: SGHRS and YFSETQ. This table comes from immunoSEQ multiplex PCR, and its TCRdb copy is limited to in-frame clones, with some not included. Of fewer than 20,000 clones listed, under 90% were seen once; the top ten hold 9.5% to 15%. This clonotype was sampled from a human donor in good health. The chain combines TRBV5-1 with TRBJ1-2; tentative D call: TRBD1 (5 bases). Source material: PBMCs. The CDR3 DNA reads TGCGCCAGCAGCTTGGTGCGGGGGGAGAATGGCTACACCTTC. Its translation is CASSLVRGENGYTF.